This TCR beta chain was sequenced for a study of blood T cell repertoires in COVID-19. Across the whole study: Both acute and convalescent COVID-19 samples were obtained from the United States, Italy and Spain.

Here immunoSEQ multiplex PCR was the method, and the copy in TCRdb shows in-frame clones only, minus some. The table shows approximately 250,000 clones, with 84% occurring only once. J lost 8 bases, V lost 4 bases, and 4 bases had no gene match. The germline V gene has CDR1 MDHEN and CDR2 SYDVKM. The CDR3 runs 14 residues. The sequenced material came from peripheral blood. This TCR was sampled from a woman aged 40 to 50 who had recovered from COVID-19. The chain recombines TRBV28 with TRBJ1-6; 8 positions match TRBD1. In nucleotides, the CDR3 is TGTGCCAGCAGTTCGGACAGGGAATATTCACCCCTCCACTTT. It is translated as CASSSDREYSPLHF.